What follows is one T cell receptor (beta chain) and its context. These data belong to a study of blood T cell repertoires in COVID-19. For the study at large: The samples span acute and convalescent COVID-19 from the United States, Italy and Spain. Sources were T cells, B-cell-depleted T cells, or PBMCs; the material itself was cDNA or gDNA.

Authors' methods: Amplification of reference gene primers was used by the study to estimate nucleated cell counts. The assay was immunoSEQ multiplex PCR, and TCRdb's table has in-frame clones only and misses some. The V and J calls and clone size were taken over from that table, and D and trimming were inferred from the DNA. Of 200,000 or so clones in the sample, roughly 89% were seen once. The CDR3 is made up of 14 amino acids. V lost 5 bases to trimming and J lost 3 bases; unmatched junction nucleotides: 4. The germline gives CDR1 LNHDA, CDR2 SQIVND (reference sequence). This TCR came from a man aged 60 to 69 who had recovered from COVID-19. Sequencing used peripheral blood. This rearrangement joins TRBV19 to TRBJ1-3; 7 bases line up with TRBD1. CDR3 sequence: CASSSAGGGNTIYF. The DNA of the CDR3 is TGTGCCAGTAGTTCGGCAGGGGGTGGAAACACCATATATTTT.